These T cell receptor beta chains were read from a single sample in a study of cytomegalovirus exposure and HLA in healthy donors. Sequencing was performed with immunoSEQ multiplex PCR; in TCRdb, only in-frame clones are kept and a portion is missing. The data hold roughly 250,000 clones, with 85% to 90% observed a single time. Sequencing was performed on PBMCs. These receptors were collected from a man younger than 35 in good health and CMV-seronegative. Both conserved end residues are part of each CDR3. The D gene is left open where the match is weak. Size is omitted from some rows. Given values are once, few, many or a class for expanded clones.

length: 14
size: .
J: TRBJ1-2
V: TRBV6-5
D: TRBD1
DNA: TGTGCCAGCAGTTACTCGAAGGGACAGGGAGCCTACACCTTC
CDR3: CASSYSKGQGAYTF

length: 13
size: .
J: TRBJ2-7
V: TRBV4-2
D: TRBD1
DNA: TGTGCCAGCAGCCGGACAGGGTCGACCGAGCAGTACTTC
CDR3: CASSRTGSTEQYF

length: 15
size: .
J: TRBJ2-7
V: TRBV5-1
D: .
DNA: TGCGCCAGCAGCTTGGAAGGGGTCTCCTCCTACGAGCAGTACTTC
CDR3: CASSLEGVSSYEQYF

length: 13
size: .
J: TRBJ1-1
V: TRBV5-1
D: .
DNA: TGCGCCAGCAGCTTTCGACGGGACACTGAAGCTTTCTTT
CDR3: CASSFRRDTEAFF

length: 17
size: few
J: TRBJ1-4
V: TRBV4-3
D: .
DNA: TGCGCCAGCAGCCAAGAAGGTAAAGGGGTCGCTAATGAAAAACTGTTTTTT
CDR3: CASSQEGKGVANEKLFF

length: 16
size: .
J: TRBJ1-6
V: TRBV9
D: .
DNA: TGTGCCAGCAGCGTAGGTGGGAGCTCCTATAATTCACCCCTCCACTTT
CDR3: CASSVGGSSYNSPLHF

length: 16
size: .
J: TRBJ1-1
V: TRBV18
D: .
DNA: TGTGCCAGCTCACCACCGTACGGAGCTCCGAACACTGAAGCTTTCTTT
CDR3: CASSPPYGAPNTEAFF

length: 13
size: .
J: TRBJ2-4
V: TRBV6-6
D: .
DNA: TGTGCCAGCACTCCCGACGGACTGAACATTCAGTACTTC
CDR3: CASTPDGLNIQYF

length: 13
size: .
J: TRBJ2-7
V: TRBV7-2
D: .
DNA: TGTGCCAGCAGCTTAGTTCGCGGGTACGAGCAGTACTTC
CDR3: CASSLVRGYEQYF

length: 14
size: .
J: TRBJ1-4
V: TRBV28
D: TRBD1
DNA: TGTGCCAGCAGCCCCGGGACAGGGGTGGTAAAACTGTTTTTT
CDR3: CASSPGTGVVKLFF

length: 13
size: .
J: TRBJ1-1
V: TRBV2
D: .
DNA: TGTGCCAGCAGGCAGGGGTGGAACACTGAAGCTTTCTTT
CDR3: CASRQGWNTEAFF

length: 15
size: once
J: TRBJ2-5
V: TRBV9
D: .
DNA: TGTGCCAGCAGCGTAGCCGCAGGGGTTGCGGAGACCCAGTACTTC
CDR3: CASSVAAGVAETQYF

length: 14
size: once
J: TRBJ2-7
V: TRBV13
D: TRBD1
DNA: TGTGCCAGCAGCCCGCCGGACAGGGGCGACGAGCAGTACTTC
CDR3: CASSPPDRGDEQYF

length: 14
size: .
J: TRBJ1-6
V: TRBV27
D: .
DNA: TGTGCCAGCAGTTCACCGGGTCTGAATTCACCCCTCCACTTT
CDR3: CASSSPGLNSPLHF

length: 16
size: .
J: TRBJ2-7
V: TRBV27
D: .
DNA: TGTGCCAGCAGTCCCTCCCTAGGAGGCATCTCCTACGAGCAGTACTTC
CDR3: CASSPSLGGISYEQYF

length: 13
size: .
J: TRBJ1-1
V: TRBV5-1
D: .
DNA: TGCGCCAGCAGCTCGAACATGAACACTGAAGCTTTCTTT
CDR3: CASSSNMNTEAFF

length: 16
size: .
J: TRBJ2-3
V: TRBV4-2
D: .
DNA: TGTGCCAGCAGCCCTAACGCCGGGACTAGCACAGATACGCAGTATTTT
CDR3: CASSPNAGTSTDTQYF

length: 13
size: .
J: TRBJ2-7
V: TRBV28
D: .
DNA: TGTGCCAGCAGTCGGTGGGGGCAAGACGAGCAGTACTTC
CDR3: CASSRWGQDEQYF

length: 14
size: once
J: TRBJ1-1
V: TRBV29-1
D: .
DNA: TGCAGCGTTGAAATCGGGAGGTGGGACACTGAAGCTTTCTTT
CDR3: CSVEIGRWDTEAFF

length: 13
size: .
J: TRBJ1-5
V: TRBV27
D: .
DNA: TGTGCCAGCAGTCTAGGGGTTACCCAGCCCCAGCATTTT
CDR3: CASSLGVTQPQHF

length: 15
size: .
J: TRBJ2-7
V: TRBV5-4
D: .
DNA: TGTGCCAGCAGCTTGGCCGTCTCCCTAGGGGGCGAGCAGTACTTC
CDR3: CASSLAVSLGGEQYF

length: 16
size: .
J: TRBJ2-7
V: TRBV5-1
D: TRBD2
DNA: TGCGCCAGCAGCGTAATTGGGACCGCCGGGGGGAACGAGCAGTACTTC
CDR3: CASSVIGTAGGNEQYF

length: 13
size: .
J: TRBJ1-1
V: TRBV10-3
D: .
DNA: TGTGCCATCTCCGAGGGAGAGAACACTGAAGCTTTCTTT
CDR3: CAISEGENTEAFF

length: 14
size: few
J: TRBJ1-5
V: TRBV28
D: .
DNA: TGTGCCAGCTATAGACCAGGGTCTAATCAGCCCCAGCATTTT
CDR3: CASYRPGSNQPQHF

length: 15
size: .
J: TRBJ2-7
V: TRBV7-8
D: TRBD2
DNA: TGTGCCAGCATCAGACTAGCGGGGGGGCTTGACGAGCAGTACTTC
CDR3: CASIRLAGGLDEQYF

length: 14
size: few
J: TRBJ2-7
V: TRBV5-5
D: TRBD1
DNA: TGTGCCAGCAGCTTGGGGGGACAGGGGTACGAGCAGTACTTC
CDR3: CASSLGGQGYEQYF

length: 15
size: .
J: TRBJ1-6
V: TRBV7-2
D: .
DNA: TGTGCCAGCTGGATTCCGACAGGCATTAATTCACCCCTCCACTTT
CDR3: CASWIPTGINSPLHF

length: 15
size: once
J: TRBJ2-7
V: TRBV5-1
D: TRBD2
DNA: TGCGCCAGCAGCTTCCTAGCGGGAGACTCCTACGAGCAGTACTTC
CDR3: CASSFLAGDSYEQYF

length: 11
size: few
J: TRBJ1-4
V: TRBV28
D: .
DNA: TGTGCCAGCAGCCTTTCGTTGAAACTGTTTTTT
CDR3: CASSLSLKLFF

length: 12
size: .
J: TRBJ2-5
V: TRBV11-3
D: .
DNA: TGTGCCAGCAGCTTAGGAGGACTCAGACAATACTTC
CDR3: CASSLGGLRQYF

length: 18
size: .
J: TRBJ2-1
V: TRBV9
D: .
DNA: TGTGCCAGCAGCCTCACCGGAGGGGGCGGGGGGTTATACAATGAGCAGTTCTTC
CDR3: CASSLTGGGGGLYNEQFF

length: 16
size: .
J: TRBJ1-2
V: TRBV5-1
D: .
DNA: TGCGCCAGCAGCTCCCCTTCTGGGTCCAGGAACTATGGCTACACCTTC
CDR3: CASSSPSGSRNYGYTF

length: 14
size: .
J: TRBJ2-1
V: TRBV10-2
D: TRBD2
DNA: TGCGCCAGCAGGGGACTAGCGGCAAACAATGAGCAGTTCTTC
CDR3: CASRGLAANNEQFF

length: 13
size: .
J: TRBJ2-5
V: TRBV27
D: .
DNA: TGTGCCAGCAGTTTAACGTTCGGAGAGACCCAGTACTTC
CDR3: CASSLTFGETQYF

length: 12
size: .
J: TRBJ2-5
V: TRBV5-1
D: .
DNA: TGCGCCAGCAGTACGGGCCAAGAGACCCAGTACTTC
CDR3: CASSTGQETQYF

length: 13
size: .
J: TRBJ1-2
V: TRBV7-2
D: .
DNA: TGTGCCAGCAGCTTAGATGGACTGGGGGGCTACACCTTC
CDR3: CASSLDGLGGYTF

length: 14
size: .
J: TRBJ2-7
V: TRBV4-3
D: .
DNA: TGCGCCAGCAGCCAAAGAGAGAGCTCCTACGAGCAGTACTTC
CDR3: CASSQRESSYEQYF

length: 16
size: .
J: TRBJ1-1
V: TRBV2
D: .
DNA: TGTGCCAGCAGTGAAAATTTAGATTTGCCGCCCACTGAAGCTTTCTTT
CDR3: CASSENLDLPPTEAFF

length: 16
size: few
J: TRBJ1-6
V: TRBV4-2
D: .
DNA: TGTGCCAGCAGCCAAGGGTCTACAGGCTCGTTCTCACCCCTCCACTTT
CDR3: CASSQGSTGSFSPLHF

length: 16
size: .
J: TRBJ2-1
V: TRBV5-1
D: TRBD2
DNA: TGCGCCAGCAGCTTTCTCGGGACTAGCGAGGGTAATGAGCAGTTCTTC
CDR3: CASSFLGTSEGNEQFF

length: 13
size: once
J: TRBJ2-7
V: TRBV5-6
D: .
DNA: TGTGCCAGCAGCTTATCCTACTTCTACGAGCAGTACTTC
CDR3: CASSLSYFYEQYF

length: 12
size: .
J: TRBJ1-1
V: TRBV19
D: .
DNA: TGTGCCAGTAATATTGAGGGAACTGAAGCTTTCTTT
CDR3: CASNIEGTEAFF

length: 15
size: .
J: TRBJ2-5
V: TRBV11-2
D: TRBD2
DNA: TGTGCCAGCAGATCGGGACTAGCGGTAAAAGAGACCCAGTACTTC
CDR3: CASRSGLAVKETQYF

length: 16
size: .
J: TRBJ1-5
V: TRBV5-6
D: .
DNA: TGTGCCAGCAGTTTAGCTTTGGCAGGGGGCAATCAGCCCCAGCATTTT
CDR3: CASSLALAGGNQPQHF

length: 14
size: .
J: TRBJ2-5
V: TRBV25-1
D: TRBD2
DNA: TGTGCCAGCATAAAAGAACTAGCGAAAGAGACCCAGTACTTC
CDR3: CASIKELAKETQYF

length: 13
size: .
J: TRBJ2-7
V: TRBV4-3
D: TRBD2
DNA: TGCGCCAGCAGCCCGGGACTAGTCTACGAGCAGTACTTC
CDR3: CASSPGLVYEQYF

length: 11
size: .
J: TRBJ2-1
V: TRBV2
D: .
DNA: TGTGCCAGCAGTGTCAGCGGTCCCCAGTTCTTC
CDR3: CASSVSGPQFF

length: 14
size: .
J: TRBJ2-5
V: TRBV5-1
D: .
DNA: TGCGCCAGCAGCTTTCAGGGGCTGGGGGAGACCCAGTACTTC
CDR3: CASSFQGLGETQYF

length: 14
size: once
J: TRBJ2-2
V: TRBV10-3
D: TRBD1
DNA: TGTGCCATCACAGACAGGGGGTCCACCGGGGAGCTGTTTTTT
CDR3: CAITDRGSTGELFF

length: 13
size: .
J: TRBJ2-4
V: TRBV27
D: .
DNA: TGTGCCAGCAGTTTAGGAAGGAGAAACATTCAGTACTTC
CDR3: CASSLGRRNIQYF

length: 14
size: .
J: TRBJ2-7
V: TRBV13
D: TRBD2
DNA: TGTGCCAGCAGCTTACGGGGGGGGGCCCACGAGCAGTACTTC
CDR3: CASSLRGGAHEQYF

length: 16
size: .
J: TRBJ1-5
V: TRBV7-8
D: .
DNA: TGTGCCAGCAGCCCCGGCACGGTGACGGGGAATCAGCCCCAGCATTTT
CDR3: CASSPGTVTGNQPQHF

length: 14
size: .
J: TRBJ1-6
V: TRBV28
D: TRBD1
DNA: TGTGCCAGCAGCCCACAGGGGCAATCTTCACCCCTCCACTTT
CDR3: CASSPQGQSSPLHF